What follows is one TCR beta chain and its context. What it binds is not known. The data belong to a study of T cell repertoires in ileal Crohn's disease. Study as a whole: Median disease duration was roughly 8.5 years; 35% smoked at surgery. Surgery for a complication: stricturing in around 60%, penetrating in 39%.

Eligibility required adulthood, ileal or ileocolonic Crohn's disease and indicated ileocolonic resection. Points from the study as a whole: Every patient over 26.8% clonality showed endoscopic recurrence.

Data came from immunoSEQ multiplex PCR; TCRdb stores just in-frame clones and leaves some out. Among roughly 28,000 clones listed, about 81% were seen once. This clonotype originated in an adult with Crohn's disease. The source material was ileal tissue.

Here the CDR3 DNA reads TGCGCCAGCAGCTTGGAGGATCGACTAGCTCTAGAAAGGGGCGCAGATACGCAGTATTTT. Protein: CASSLEDRLALERGADTQYF. This chain joins TRBV5-1 and TRBJ2-3, with TRBD2 identical over 7 bases. CDR3 size: 20 residues. Germline V lookup: CDR1 SGHRS, CDR2 YFSETQ. V shed 0 bases and J 4 bases; nucleotides not matched to a gene: 20. Together with reference TRBV5-1 and TRBJ2-3, the CDR3 gives the full variable domain: KAGVTQTPRYLIKTRGQQVTLSCSPISGHRSVSWYQQTPGQGLQFLFEYFSETQRNKGNFPGRFSGRQFSNSRSEMNVSTLELGDSALYLCASSLEDRLALERGADTQYFGPGTRLTVL.